Listed below are T cell receptor beta chains from one sample, sequenced in a study of early T cells in non-severe SARS-CoV-2 infection. One entry per CDR3 protein results from TCRdb running MiXCR on the 5' RACE reads. The sample yields approximately 110,000 distinct CDR3 sequences, about 15% seen once. The material sequenced was whole blood. The origin of the receptors is an adult who was a healthcare worker with PCR-confirmed SARS-CoV-2 infection or an uninfected control (not recorded which). CDR3s include the opening cysteine and the closing phenylalanine or tryptophan. The order of the fields is CDR3 protein, CDR3 DNA, D gene, clone size, V gene, J gene. D genes are given only for firm matches. Some rows have no size entry. The others give once, few or many, or a class for an expanded clone.

cdr3_aa: CASSQGLQGGANTGELFF; cdr3_nt: TGTGCCAGCAGCCAAGGCCTACAGGGGGGAGCGAACACCGGGGAGCTGTTTTTT; d_call: TRBD1; clone_size: -; v_call: TRBV3-1; j_call: TRBJ2-2
cdr3_aa: CASSQERRNTEAFF; cdr3_nt: TGCGCCAGCAGCCAAGAGAGGCGGAACACTGAAGCTTTCTTT; d_call: -; clone_size: few; v_call: TRBV4-1; j_call: TRBJ1-1
cdr3_aa: CASSQAWQGGSGANVLTF; cdr3_nt: TGTGCCAGCAGCCAAGCGTGGCAGGGGGGCTCTGGGGCCAACGTCCTGACTTTC; d_call: -; clone_size: many; v_call: TRBV3-1; j_call: TRBJ2-6
cdr3_aa: CAISEDSISGGYTF; cdr3_nt: TGTGCCATCAGTGAGGACTCCATCAGCGGTGGCTACACCTTC; d_call: -; clone_size: once; v_call: TRBV10-3; j_call: TRBJ1-2
cdr3_aa: CASSQEGGGRSYEQYF; cdr3_nt: TGCGCCAGCAGCCAAGAGGGCGGGGGCCGGTCCTACGAGCAGTACTTC; d_call: -; clone_size: few; v_call: TRBV4-1; j_call: TRBJ2-7
cdr3_aa: CAISETDQPQHF; cdr3_nt: TGTGCCATCAGTGAGACAGATCAGCCCCAGCATTTT; d_call: -; clone_size: -; v_call: TRBV10-3; j_call: TRBJ1-5
cdr3_aa: CSVLRDRAEETQYF; cdr3_nt: TGCAGCGTCCTCCGGGACAGGGCTGAAGAGACCCAGTACTTC; d_call: TRBD1; clone_size: -; v_call: TRBV29-1; j_call: TRBJ2-5
cdr3_aa: CASSPRGANTGELFF; cdr3_nt: TGTGCCAGCAGTCCCCGGGGGGCGAACACCGGGGAGCTGTTTTTT; d_call: TRBD2; clone_size: -; v_call: TRBV25-1; j_call: TRBJ2-2
cdr3_aa: CASSPAQRLAKNIQYF; cdr3_nt: TGTGCCAGCAGTCCGGCCCAACGATTAGCCAAAAACATTCAGTACTTC; d_call: -; clone_size: few; v_call: TRBV6-2/TRBV6-3; j_call: TRBJ2-4
cdr3_aa: CSAPRTDVRTEAFF; cdr3_nt: TGCAGTGCTCCTAGAACGGACGTCCGAACTGAAGCTTTCTTT; d_call: -; clone_size: -; v_call: TRBV20-1; j_call: TRBJ1-1
cdr3_aa: CSVIWANAYEQYF; cdr3_nt: TGCAGCGTTATCTGGGCCAACGCCTACGAGCAGTACTTC; d_call: -; clone_size: many; v_call: TRBV29-1; j_call: TRBJ2-7
cdr3_aa: CASSSTRRGELFF; cdr3_nt: TGTGCCAGCAGCTCCACCAGACGGGGGGAGCTGTTTTTT; d_call: -; clone_size: few; v_call: TRBV7-9; j_call: TRBJ2-2
cdr3_aa: CAWTTGREDSPLHF; cdr3_nt: TGTGCCTGGACCACAGGGAGAGAAGATTCACCCCTCCACTTT; d_call: -; clone_size: many; v_call: TRBV30; j_call: TRBJ1-6
cdr3_aa: CASSQVGRGRQPQHF; cdr3_nt: TGCGCCAGCAGCCAAGTGGGGAGGGGGAGACAGCCCCAGCATTTT; d_call: -; clone_size: many; v_call: TRBV4-1; j_call: TRBJ1-5
cdr3_aa: CASTRAGGANTEAFF; cdr3_nt: TGTGCCAGCACAAGGGCAGGGGGCGCGAACACTGAAGCTTTCTTT; d_call: TRBD1; clone_size: many; v_call: TRBV2; j_call: TRBJ1-1
cdr3_aa: CSASQGTSEAFF; cdr3_nt: TGCAGTGCGAGCCAGGGCACTAGTGAAGCTTTCTTT; d_call: -; clone_size: -; v_call: TRBV20-1; j_call: TRBJ1-1
cdr3_aa: CASSVGNRGAAGELFF; cdr3_nt: TGTGCCAGCAGCGTAGGGAACAGGGGAGCGGCCGGGGAGCTGTTTTTT; d_call: TRBD1; clone_size: -; v_call: TRBV9; j_call: TRBJ2-2
cdr3_aa: CASSQDPGWKETQYF; cdr3_nt: TGTGCCAGCAGCCAAGATCCGGGCTGGAAAGAGACCCAGTACTTC; d_call: -; clone_size: -; v_call: TRBV3-1; j_call: TRBJ2-5
cdr3_aa: CASSFRGWTGQGSPLHF; cdr3_nt: TGTGCCAGCAGTTTCCGAGGGTGGACCGGCCAGGGTTCACCCCTCCACTTT; d_call: -; clone_size: -; v_call: TRBV27; j_call: TRBJ1-6
cdr3_aa: CASSLRSSGSYEQYF; cdr3_nt: TGTGCCAGCAGCTTACGTTCATCCGGGAGTTACGAGCAGTACTTC; d_call: -; clone_size: -; v_call: TRBV7-8; j_call: TRBJ2-7
cdr3_aa: CSAAGTPNTEAFF; cdr3_nt: TGCAGCGCAGCCGGGACACCGAACACTGAAGCTTTCTTT; d_call: -; clone_size: -; v_call: TRBV29-1; j_call: TRBJ1-1
cdr3_aa: CASSEETAFSGNTIYF; cdr3_nt: TGTGCCAGCAGTGAAGAAACCGCCTTCTCTGGAAACACCATATATTTT; d_call: -; clone_size: few; v_call: TRBV6-1; j_call: TRBJ1-3
cdr3_aa: CASSPRTSNEKLFF; cdr3_nt: TGTGCCAGCAGCCCCAGGACCTCTAATGAAAAACTGTTTTTT; d_call: -; clone_size: -; v_call: TRBV14; j_call: TRBJ1-4
cdr3_aa: CASSLRGSGGAYNEQFF; cdr3_nt: TGTGCCAGCAGCCTCCGAGGTAGCGGGGGGGCCTACAATGAGCAGTTCTTC; d_call: TRBD2; clone_size: -; v_call: TRBV9; j_call: TRBJ2-1
cdr3_aa: CASSLRSPRPGELFF; cdr3_nt: TGTGCCAGCAGCTTAAGGTCCCCACGCCCCGGGGAGCTGTTTTTT; d_call: -; clone_size: many; v_call: TRBV7-8; j_call: TRBJ2-2
cdr3_aa: CASSRDRGRNGYTF; cdr3_nt: TGTGCCAGCAGCCGGGACAGGGGGCGAAATGGCTACACCTTC; d_call: TRBD1; clone_size: few; v_call: TRBV6-4; j_call: TRBJ1-2
cdr3_aa: CASSAGLASSEQYF; cdr3_nt: TGTGCCAGCTCGGCGGGACTAGCGTCCTCCGAGCAGTACTTC; d_call: TRBD2; clone_size: few; v_call: TRBV18; j_call: TRBJ2-7
cdr3_aa: CASSQLQLETQYF; cdr3_nt: TGCGCCAGCAGCCAACTTCAACTTGAGACCCAGTACTTC; d_call: -; clone_size: -; v_call: TRBV4-1; j_call: TRBJ2-5
cdr3_aa: CASSRSEANSGNTIYF; cdr3_nt: TGCGCCAGCAGCCGGTCGGAAGCGAACTCTGGAAACACCATATATTTT; d_call: -; clone_size: -; v_call: TRBV4-1; j_call: TRBJ1-3
cdr3_aa: CASSPRRDGQETQYF; cdr3_nt: TGTGCCAGCTCACCCCGCCGGGACGGCCAAGAGACCCAGTACTTC; d_call: -; clone_size: -; v_call: TRBV18; j_call: TRBJ2-5
cdr3_aa: CASRPISGTGPMAGTTNEQFF; cdr3_nt: TGTGCAAGTCGCCCCATTTCGGGGACCGGACCTATGGCGGGGACTACCAATGAGCAGTTCTTC; d_call: -; clone_size: -; v_call: TRBV12-2; j_call: TRBJ2-1
cdr3_aa: CSARGSTGKISYNSPLHF; cdr3_nt: TGCAGTGCTAGAGGGTCTACAGGGAAGATATCCTATAATTCACCCCTCCACTTT; d_call: -; clone_size: -; v_call: TRBV20-1; j_call: TRBJ1-6
cdr3_aa: CASSFDRGGTEVFF; cdr3_nt: TGTGCCAGCAGCTTCGACAGGGGAGGCACTGAAGTTTTCTTT; d_call: TRBD1; clone_size: -; v_call: TRBV7-2; j_call: TRBJ1-1
cdr3_aa: CASTSTAYNEQFF; cdr3_nt: TGTGCCAGCACCTCGACAGCTTACAATGAGCAGTTCTTC; d_call: -; clone_size: few; v_call: TRBV14; j_call: TRBJ2-1
cdr3_aa: CSVGPLGGNEQFF; cdr3_nt: TGCAGCGTTGGCCCTCTCGGGGGCAATGAGCAGTTCTTC; d_call: -; clone_size: -; v_call: TRBV29-1; j_call: TRBJ2-1
cdr3_aa: CASSASRSGEKLFF; cdr3_nt: TGTGCCAGCAGCGCCTCGAGATCGGGTGAAAAACTGTTTTTT; d_call: -; clone_size: few; v_call: TRBV9; j_call: TRBJ1-4
cdr3_aa: CASSLAPSGASSYEQYF; cdr3_nt: TGTGCCAGCAGCTTAGCGCCTTCCGGGGCGAGCTCCTACGAGCAGTACTTC; d_call: -; clone_size: -; v_call: TRBV7-8; j_call: TRBJ2-7
cdr3_aa: CASSLEGSMNTEAFF; cdr3_nt: TGCGCCAGCAGCTTGGAGGGGAGCATGAACACTGAAGCTTTCTTT; d_call: -; clone_size: -; v_call: TRBV5-1; j_call: TRBJ1-1
cdr3_aa: CASSLWLSGAMVGQGNTGELFF; cdr3_nt: TGTGCCAGCAGTTTATGGTTGTCGGGCGCAATGGTTGGACAGGGGAACACCGGGGAGCTGTTTTTT; d_call: TRBD1; clone_size: many; v_call: TRBV12-3/TRBV12-4; j_call: TRBJ2-2
cdr3_aa: CASSPPDRFNEQFF; cdr3_nt: TGTGCCAGCAGTCCCCCCGACAGATTCAATGAGCAGTTCTTC; d_call: -; clone_size: -; v_call: TRBV6-6; j_call: TRBJ2-1
cdr3_aa: CSATSQGGQPQHF; cdr3_nt: TGCAGTGCAACTTCCCAGGGGGGTCAGCCCCAGCATTTT; d_call: TRBD1; clone_size: -; v_call: TRBV20-1; j_call: TRBJ1-5
cdr3_aa: CATSREPRAGELFF; cdr3_nt: TGTGCCACCAGCAGAGAACCCCGGGCCGGGGAGCTGTTTTTT; d_call: -; clone_size: few; v_call: TRBV15; j_call: TRBJ2-2
cdr3_aa: CAWSVGGIGNEQFF; cdr3_nt: TGTGCCTGGAGTGTAGGAGGGATCGGCAATGAGCAGTTCTTC; d_call: -; clone_size: few; v_call: TRBV30; j_call: TRBJ2-1
cdr3_aa: CAWSPPGLLHEKLFF; cdr3_nt: TGTGCCTGGAGTCCCCCGGGACTTCTCCATGAAAAACTGTTTTTT; d_call: -; clone_size: few; v_call: TRBV30; j_call: TRBJ1-4
cdr3_aa: CSALTPRGVETQYF; cdr3_nt: TGCAGTGCCCTGACTCCACGGGGGGTGGAGACCCAGTACTTC; d_call: TRBD2; clone_size: few; v_call: TRBV20-1; j_call: TRBJ2-5
cdr3_aa: CASSRDRGFTYSTDTQYF; cdr3_nt: TGTGCCAGCAGTAGGGACAGGGGCTTTACCTATAGCACAGATACGCAGTATTTT; d_call: TRBD1; clone_size: -; v_call: TRBV12-3/TRBV12-4; j_call: TRBJ2-3
cdr3_aa: CASSLRSRSTDTQYF; cdr3_nt: TGTGCCAGCAGTTTACGGTCTCGTAGCACAGATACGCAGTATTTT; d_call: -; clone_size: -; v_call: TRBV12-3/TRBV12-4; j_call: TRBJ2-3
cdr3_aa: CASGSLVSSYNSPLHF; cdr3_nt: TGTGCTAGTGGTTCTCTGGTGAGCTCCTATAATTCACCCCTCCACTTT; d_call: -; clone_size: -; v_call: TRBV12-5; j_call: TRBJ1-6
cdr3_aa: CASSHSGGTDTQYF; cdr3_nt: TGTGCCAGCAGCCACAGCGGTGGCACAGATACGCAGTATTTT; d_call: -; clone_size: -; v_call: TRBV3-1; j_call: TRBJ2-3
cdr3_aa: CASEGQNNSPLHF; cdr3_nt: TGTGCCTCGGAGGGGCAGAATAATTCACCCCTCCACTTT; d_call: -; clone_size: few; v_call: TRBV18; j_call: TRBJ1-6
cdr3_aa: CSVDTGADTQYF; cdr3_nt: TGCAGCGTAGATACAGGGGCCGATACGCAGTATTTT; d_call: TRBD1; clone_size: few; v_call: TRBV29-1; j_call: TRBJ2-3
cdr3_aa: CASRYRGWSEGDTQYF; cdr3_nt: TGTGCCAGCAGGTACAGGGGGTGGTCTGAGGGAGATACGCAGTATTTT; d_call: TRBD1; clone_size: few; v_call: TRBV12-3/TRBV12-4; j_call: TRBJ2-3
cdr3_aa: CASLLSSGGGHEQFF; cdr3_nt: TGTGCCAGTCTCCTATCTAGCGGGGGGGGCCATGAGCAGTTCTTC; d_call: TRBD2; clone_size: -; v_call: TRBV6-1; j_call: TRBJ2-1
cdr3_aa: CASSFRAPEQYF; cdr3_nt: TGTGCCAGCAGTTTCAGGGCGCCCGAGCAGTACTTC; d_call: -; clone_size: -; v_call: TRBV12-3/TRBV12-4; j_call: TRBJ2-7